This T cell receptor (beta chain) originates from a study of post-analysis software for immune sequencing data (dated by TCRdb to 2013 to 2016). A note on the overall study: Disease courses on record covered relapsing-remitting, secondary progressive and progressive-relapsing multiple sclerosis, though some patients had no subtype annotation. A subset of samples was prepared in parallel using single-end sample barcoding, then pooled and co-amplified after Illumina adapter ligation. The patient repertoires were set against 10 or so previously published healthy control repertoires from donors whose ages ranged from roughly 6 to 27 years.

What the authors observed across the whole study: The multiple sclerosis patient group was slightly younger than the control group. Direct clustering with F measure revealed strong co-clustering of samples prepared in the same batch, which led to a batch-effect correction. Normalized Chao1 diversity was significantly lower in multiple sclerosis patients than controls, suggesting substantial peripheral T-cell clonal expansion.

To prepare the library, PCR was applied. For sequencing, an Illumina HiSeq 2500 was employed. Unique molecular identifiers were incorporated into TCR beta cDNA libraries to reduce PCR and sequencing biases. Per 1 to 10 million input T cells, roughly 0.5 million cDNA molecules were obtained, such that each molecule approximated one T cell. Patient libraries were prepared and sequenced with the same protocol used for the earlier healthy control dataset. Within a given batch, samples were prepared together, multiplexed and sequenced on the same HiSeq lane. Per the authors' processing: Raw barcoded reads were processed with MIGEC, and single-read molecular identifier groups were discarded before consensus assembly and CDR3 extraction. VDJtools was used for post-analysis of the clonotype tables, and diversity was normalized by down-sampling every dataset to the size of the smallest sample. To correct batch-related cross-sample contamination, repertoire overlap clustering matched CDR3 amino acid sequences but not nucleotide sequences. The public sequencing data were trimmed at Q25 with fastp and processed into clonotypes with MiXCR by TCRdb, which kept only in-frame beta chains. Duplicate CDR3 protein sequences are folded into a single record with the most common DNA and genes. These V and J calls originate from TCRdb's pipeline instead of the authors' own analysis. This sample is represented by 450,000 or so distinct CDR3 sequences; nearly 45% of them were singletons. The ten largest clonotypes hold over 10% of the sample.

In regard to this clonotype: The target of this receptor is not known. No much larger clone exists at a distance of one base, and base qualities are not known.

To demonstrate the VDJtools post-analysis software, TCR beta repertoires were profiled from the peripheral blood of roughly 12 young patients with multiple sclerosis. The multiple sclerosis patients were children and adolescents ranging in age from roughly 6 to 16 years. Sequencing was carried out using blood. The source of this sequence is a girl aged 10-17 years with multiple sclerosis.

This receptor has the CDR3 CASSPGRTGGSEAFF. The DNA sequence is as follows: TGTGCCAGCAGCCCAGGGCGGACAGGGGGATCTGAAGCTTTCTTT. The V and J genes are TRBV4-2 and TRBJ1-1; TRBD1 matches 10 bases in the middle. CDR1 and CDR2 are read off the germline V gene as LGHNA and YNFKEQ. Clipping removes 4 bases from V and 6 bases from J, with 8 as the unmatched junction base count. The CDR3 measures 15 amino acids from cysteine to phenylalanine. Solely the CDR3 DNA is kept, with 45 bases framed from the first base.